Sequencing of this TCR beta chain was carried out in a study of technical replicates of blood from several donors. Trimming removed 1 base from V and 7 bases from J, with 13 bases in between. Germline-derived CDR1 and CDR2 are SGHAT and FQNNGV. The CDR3 contains 14 residues. Profiling relied on immunoSEQ multiplex PCR, and the TCRdb table lists in-frame clones only, not all of them. Found here are tens of thousands of clones, around 94% of them singletons; the top ten hold 0.25%. The sequenced sample was T cells isolated from PBMCs. This chain joins TRBV11-2 and TRBJ1-1; D is ambiguous. The origin of this receptor is a human donor in good health. CDR3 in DNA: TGTGCCAGCAGCTTAGTAAGTAAACGGGGTGAAGCTTTCTTT. This translates into CASSLVSKRGEAFF. The full variable domain, completed using reference TRBV11-2 and TRBJ1-1, is EAGVAQSPRYKIIEKRQSVAFWCNPISGHATLYWYQQILGQGPKLLIQFQNNGVVDDSQLPKDRFSAERLKGVDSTLKIQPAKLEDSAVYLCASSLVSKRGEAFFGQGTRLTVV.